The 6 T cell receptor beta chains in this list originate from one sample, sequenced in a study of blood T cell repertoires in COVID-19. The repertoire was sequenced with immunoSEQ multiplex PCR; TCRdb's copy has only in-frame clones and lacks some. Seen here are about 97,000 clones, approximately 87% observed once, and the top ten hold 15%. Sequences were obtained from peripheral blood. All receptors derive from a human donor in a cohort sampled during active COVID-19.

This chain connects TRBV5-8 to TRBJ1-1, with D perhaps TRBD1 (5 bases). The CDR3 loop spans 14 amino acids. CDR1 and CDR2 (germline): SGHTS, YDEGEE. Trimming left V 1 base short and J 0 bases short, with 7 bases between. CDR3 sequence reads: CASSLPGLNTEAFF. In nucleotides, the CDR3 is TGTGCCAGCAGCTTGCCAGGGCTGAACACTGAAGCTTTCTTT.

The chain is built from TRBV6-7 and TRBJ2-5; D may be TRBD2 (5 bases). TRBV6-7 is flagged as an ORF with uncertain function. The CDR3 consists of 11 residues. V dropped 2 bases and J dropped 10 bases, with 8 bases sitting between them. Written as DNA, the CDR3 is TGTGCCAGCAGTTACCACCGGGACCAGTACTTC. This gives the protein CASSYHRDQYF.

V is TRBV4-2 and J is TRBJ1-4; 7 nucleotides align to TRBD1. CDR1 LGHNA and CDR2 YNFKEQ come from the germline V gene. The junction had 2 bases not matched to a gene; V was cut back by 3 bases and J by 4 bases. The CDR3 runs to 14 residues. CDR3 sequence reads: CASSQGQHNEKLFF. As DNA, the CDR3 is TGTGCCAGCAGCCAGGGACAGCATAATGAAAAACTGTTTTTT.

The rearrangement uses TRBV7-3 and TRBJ2-1; TRBD1 might be the D (5 bases). Looked up from germline, CDR1 is SGHTA and CDR2 is FQGTGA. V was pared by 6 bases and J by 3 bases, with 9 bases between. This CDR3 has 13 amino acids. The CDR3 here is CASSLGHYNEQFF. CDR3 nucleotide sequence: TGTGCCAGCAGTTTAGGACACTACAATGAGCAGTTCTTC.

Only a few counts were recorded for this clone. The chain is built from TRBV14 and TRBJ1-1, with D possibly being TRBD1 (6 bases). Germline lookup yields CDR1 SGHDN and CDR2 FVKESK. Trimming shortened V by 2 bases and J by 7 bases, and 11 bases separated the two germline ends. The CDR3 is 13 residues long. The CDR3 DNA reads TGTGCCAGCAGCCAAATGGGGGCTAGTGAAGCTTTCTTT. Protein sequence: CASSQMGASEAFF.

This chain links TRBV7-8 with TRBJ2-5; 10 nucleotides match TRBD2. Germline CDR1 SGHVS, CDR2 FQNEAQ. Germline trimming cut 1 base from V and 0 bases from J; bases unmatched to any gene: 2. CDR3 length equals 16 residues. Here the CDR3 reads CASSLVLAGDQETQYF. In DNA, the CDR3 is TGTGCCAGCAGCTTAGTCCTAGCGGGGGACCAAGAGACCCAGTACTTC.